Here is one TCR beta chain with its context. Its antigen is as yet unknown. The authors prepared the TCRbeta library with unique molecular identifiers. In TCRdb, the PCR reads were re-called with MiXCR into one record per CDR3 protein. The data contain 500,000 to 650,000 distinct CDR3 sequences, 10% to 15% of them seen just once; the ten biggest clones take up 2.2%. V lost 5 bases to trimming and J lost 3 bases, with 11 bases between them. Germline V lookup: CDR1 MNHNS, CDR2 SASEGT. There are 14 residues in the CDR3. This specimen comes from a study of T-cell reconstitution after alpha-beta-depleted transplantation in children. Study-wide results and caveats: Elevated TCRbeta diversity at day 60 was traced, in some patients, to surviving recipient T cells and thymic progenitors. About two months after transplant, alpha-beta T cells reportedly came from several hundred expanded graft clones. At one year after transplant, newly produced T cells mostly accounted for T-cell counts and diversity.

Sequences were derived from PBMCs, mostly from graft donor cells, sampled 360 days after TCRalphabeta/CD19-depleted stem cell transplant. V gene TRBV6-1 combines with J gene TRBJ2-1; D not certain. The receptor comes from a male patient aged 10 to 17 who had a stem cell transplant for acute myeloid leukemia, so the T cells may come from the graft donor. The CDR3 is CASSRYVLYNEQFF. The CDR3 nucleotides are TGTGCCAGCAGTAGATACGTACTCTACAATGAGCAGTTCTTC.